A single sample gave rise to the 16 T cell receptor beta chains below, sequenced in a study of T cell responses to AZD1222 COVID-19 vaccine. Assay: immunoSEQ multiplex PCR; the TCRdb copy retains only in-frame clones and omits some. The repertoire table contains more than 110,000 clones. Specimen: peripheral blood. The source of these receptors is an adult in good health.

This chain joins TRBV5-1 and TRBJ2-3; D is uncertain. Germline assignment: CDR1 SGHRS and CDR2 YFSETQ. Trimming pared 0 bases from V and 4 bases from J, leaving 3 bases between. The CDR3 is 12 residues long. The CDR3 DNA reads as TGCGCCAGCAGCTTGGTAGCAGATACGCAGTATTTT. Translation: CASSLVADTQYF.

V gene TRBV5-4 combines with J gene TRBJ2-5; 11 bases map to TRBD2. Trimming at V came to 4 bases and at J to 5 bases, leaving 4 bases not matched to a gene. This CDR3 is built from 14 residues. Germline CDR1 is SGHNT and CDR2 is YYREEE (reference sequence). The CDR3 loop is CASSAGLAAETQYF. The CDR3 bases are TGTGCCAGCAGCGCGGGACTAGCGGCGGAGACCCAGTACTTC.

This sequence joins TRBV30 and TRBJ1-1; 7 nucleotides agree with TRBD1. The germline CDR1 and CDR2 sequences are GTSNPN and SVGIG (reference sequence). This CDR3 has 14 amino acids. The CDR3 spells CAADPAGGNTEAFF. CDR3 sequence (DNA): TGTGCTGCGGACCCCGCAGGGGGGAACACTGAAGCTTTCTTT.

The rearrangement uses TRBV7-2 and TRBJ1-5, with 7 positions matching TRBD1. The germline CDR1 and CDR2 sequences are SGHTA and FQGNSA. This CDR3 region has 15 residues. The V gene end was trimmed by 4 bases and the J gene end by 6 bases; junction bases not matched to a gene: 9. CDR3 sequence reads: CASSWGGGAGQPQHF. In DNA, the CDR3 is TGTGCCAGCAGCTGGGGAGGGGGCGCGGGTCAGCCCCAGCATTTT.

The chain employs TRBV4-3 and TRBJ1-1; D is unresolved. V lost 3 bases and J lost 6, with 11 bases in between. This CDR3 has 13 amino acids. CDR1 is LGHNA, CDR2 YSLEER, per germline. CDR3 coding DNA: TGCGCCAGCAGCCATGTGGGGAGCGCTGAAGCTTTCTTT. Its protein product is CASSHVGSAEAFF.

This chain connects TRBV7-3 to TRBJ1-2, with TRBD1 identical over 9 bases. Germline V gene data show CDR1 as SGHTA and CDR2 as FQGTGA. CDR3 size: 17 residues. Germline trimming cut 2 bases from V and 6 bases from J; bases unmatched to any gene: 13. CDR3 residues: CASSLGARLQGADGYTF. The DNA for the CDR3 is TGTGCCAGCAGCTTAGGAGCGCGGCTACAGGGGGCGGATGGCTACACCTTC.

The V call is TRBV19, the J call TRBJ2-7, with 7 bases fitting TRBD1. The CDR3 has 15 amino acids. CDR1 and CDR2 from the germline V gene are LNHDA and SQIVND (reference sequence). V gave up 11 bases and J gave up 3 bases; unmatched junction bases: 16. This chain's CDR3 is CAAGGVKMEDYEQYF. CDR3 sequence (DNA): TGTGCCGCAGGGGGTGTCAAGATGGAAGACTACGAGCAGTACTTC.

The chain recombines TRBV28 with TRBJ2-7; 8 nucleotides align to TRBD2. The V gene end was trimmed by 6 bases and the J gene end by 1 base; junction bases not matched to a gene: 2. CDR1 and CDR2 (germline): MDHEN, SYDVKM. CDR3 size: 13 residues. The CDR3 region has the DNA TGTGCCAGCAGGTCTAGCGGGTCCTACGAGCAGTACTTC. The encoded protein is CASRSSGSYEQYF.

The chain has TRBV6-2 or TRBV6-3 and TRBJ1-1; D gene unclear. The CDR3 sequence is 14 residues long. The ends were cut back, 6 bases at V and 1 base at J, with 12 bases in the middle. The V gene's germline CDR1 is MNHEY and CDR2 SVGEGT. This CDR3 reads CASSPRGRNTEAFF. The CDR3 DNA reads TGTGCCAGCAGCCCTCGAGGGCGGAACACTGAAGCTTTCTTT.

This rearrangement joins TRBV11-3 to TRBJ2-3, with D perhaps TRBD1 (6 bases). Trimming took 4 bases from V and 5 from J, leaving 13 bases between them. This CDR3 is built from 14 residues. Germline-derived CDR1 and CDR2 are SGHNT and YENEEA. For the CDR3, the DNA is TGTGCCAGCAGCTGGGGGCTCAGGGGAGATACGCAGTATTTT. The encoded protein is CASSWGLRGDTQYF.

The genes are TRBV19 and TRBJ1-5; D call uncertain. CDR3 size: 14 residues. CDR1 is LNHDA, CDR2 SQIVND, per germline (reference sequence). The ends were cut back, 4 bases at V and 4 bases at J, with 11 bases in the middle. This CDR3 is CASSTRTENQPQHF. The CDR3 bases are TGTGCCAGTAGTACGAGGACCGAGAATCAGCCCCAGCATTTT.

Worth noting for this clone: Relative to the germline gene, one junction end is altered; a read error may explain this. Other DNA sequences within the sample encode an identical CDR3. CDR3 amino acids: CASSEARGGQSQYF. CDR3 DNA: TGTGCTAGCAGTGAAGCGCGAGGGGGCCAATCTCAGTACTTC. The chain combines TRBV2 with TRBJ2-4, with 7 bases that match TRBD1. Per germline, CDR1 SNHLY and CDR2 FYNNEI. This CDR3 comprises 14 residues.

The chain uses TRBV5-1 and TRBJ1-4; 7 positions match TRBD1. The V segment lost 2 bases and the J segment 5 bases; nucleotides outside the gene matches: 9. The CDR3 runs to 16 residues. The germline V gene encodes CDR1 SGHRS and CDR2 YFSETQ. As DNA, the CDR3 is TGCGCCAGCAGCTTAGGACTAGGGGGCCTGAATGAAAAACTGTTTTTT. This codes for CASSLGLGGLNEKLFF.

The J gene is TRBJ2-3, the V gene TRBV4-1, with D possibly TRBD1 on 5 matching bases. The V gene's germline CDR1 is MGHRA and CDR2 YSYEKL. The CDR3 totals 15 residues. V was clipped by 2 bases and J by 4 bases, with 13 bases between them. The CDR3 sequence is CASSQPQGIADTQYF. CDR3 bases: TGCGCCAGCAGCCAACCCCAGGGAATTGCAGATACGCAGTATTTT.

A word on this clone: The junction does not match germline at one end; this may be a read error. The CDR3 here is CASNLSLGPGDTGELFF. Written as DNA, the CDR3 is TGTGCCAGCAATTTATCGTTGGGGCCCGGGGACACCGGGGAGCTGTTTTTT. The rearrangement joins TRBV28 to TRBJ2-2; tentatively, D is TRBD1 or TRBD2 (5 bases each). Germline-derived CDR1 and CDR2 are MDHEN and SYDVKM. The CDR3 has 17 amino acids.

The chain joins TRBV7-2 to TRBJ2-2; 7 bases fit TRBD2. The CDR3 loop spans 15 amino acids. The germline V gene has CDR1 SGHTA and CDR2 FQGNSA. V trimming: 0 bases; J trimming: 5 bases; junction bases outside the gene matches: 3. CDR3 protein: CASSLASGRTGELFF. CDR3 coding DNA: TGTGCCAGCAGCTTAGCTAGCGGGCGAACCGGGGAGCTGTTTTTT.